Below are 27 T cell receptor beta chains sequenced from a single sample in a study of blood T cell repertoires in COVID-19. The protocol was immunoSEQ multiplex PCR, while the TCRdb copy is restricted to in-frame clones and leaves out a portion. The sample has tens of thousands of clones; approximately 89% are singletons. The sequencing sample was made of peripheral blood. The receptors were gathered from a man in his fifties with acute or convalescent COVID-19.

V and J are TRBV19 and TRBJ1-2; 8 positions agree with TRBD1. The V gene's germline CDR1 is LNHDA and CDR2 SQIVND (reference sequence). The CDR3 has 15 residues. J was trimmed by 3 bases and V by 0 bases; bases with no gene match: 3. The CDR3 here is CASSIDRQGHYGYTF. The CDR3 bases are TGTGCCAGTAGTATAGACAGACAGGGGCACTATGGCTACACCTTC.

V is TRBV5-6 and J is TRBJ1-1; D gene ambiguous. V was cut by 1 base and J by 2 bases, with 9 bases left in between. This CDR3 region has 14 residues. In germline, CDR1 is SGHDT, CDR2 YYEEEE. CDR3 residues: CASSLPGINTEAFF. In DNA form, the CDR3 reads TGTGCCAGCAGCTTGCCCGGGATAAACACTGAAGCTTTCTTT.

The chain combines TRBV28 with TRBJ1-5; D gene ambiguous. The CDR3 contains 14 residues. Trimming stripped 4 bases from V and 0 bases from J, with 7 bases between. Germline V gene sequence: CDR1 MDHEN, CDR2 SYDVKM. The CDR3 protein is CASSSTYSNQPQHF. The CDR3 DNA is TGTGCCAGCAGTTCCACATATAGCAATCAGCCCCAGCATTTT.

The chain recombines TRBV4-1 with TRBJ2-3; D unclear. The CDR3 contains 14 residues. The V gene's germline CDR1 is MGHRA and CDR2 YSYEKL. V was trimmed by 1 base and J by 0 bases, leaving 5 bases between them. As DNA, the CDR3 is TGCGCCAGCAGCCAAGTCCCTAGCACAGATACGCAGTATTTT. The encoded protein is CASSQVPSTDTQYF.

The genes are TRBV29-1 and TRBJ1-6; 8 nucleotides agree with TRBD1. The CDR3 covers 15 residues. The ends lost 0 bases at V and 9 bases at J; junction bases unmatched: 7. Germline values: CDR1 SQVTM, CDR2 ANQGSEA. CDR3 sequence reads: CSVEEGDRWTSPLHF. In nucleotides, the CDR3 is TGCAGCGTTGAAGAAGGGGACAGGTGGACTTCACCCCTCCACTTT.

This clone was recorded once. The chain couples TRBV28 to TRBJ2-7, with TRBD1 matching over 8 bases. J lost 4 bases, V lost 6 bases, and 5 bases had no gene match. CDR1 is MDHEN, CDR2 SYDVKM, per germline. The CDR3 covers 13 residues. The CDR3 sequence is CASRLTGEYEQYF. CDR3 nucleotide sequence: TGTGCCAGCAGACTGACAGGGGAATACGAGCAGTACTTC.

This chain links TRBV14 with TRBJ2-7; possible D gene TRBD1, 7 bases. V lost 1 base, J lost 3 bases, and 13 bases lay in between. The CDR3 length is 15 residues. The germline V gene encodes CDR1 SGHDN and CDR2 FVKESK. The CDR3 DNA sequence: TGTGCCAGCAGCCAAGCAGGGGGACTTAGCTACGAGCAGTACTTC. It codes for CASSQAGGLSYEQYF.

V is TRBV2 and J is TRBJ2-7; 8 bases fit TRBD2. J was trimmed by 3 bases and V by 7 bases; bases with no gene match: 11. Germline-derived CDR1 and CDR2 are SNHLY and FYNNEI. The CDR3 extends over 15 amino acids. Here the CDR3 DNA reads TGTGCCAGCACAGTAGCGGGGCAGACAATCTACGAGCAGTACTTC. This gives the protein CASTVAGQTIYEQYF.

V usage is TRBV7-2 and J usage is TRBJ2-1; 11 positions match TRBD2. The CDR3 has 13 residues. Losses at the gene ends were 6 bases for V and 11 bases for J; bases not matched to a gene: 6. Germline V gene sequence: CDR1 SGHTA, CDR2 FQGNSA. CDR3 in amino acids: CASRNSGGDQQFF. The CDR3 DNA follows: TGTGCCAGCAGGAATAGCGGGGGGGACCAGCAGTTCTTC.

The V and J genes are TRBV28 and TRBJ1-1; D might be TRBD1 (5 bases). The germline V gene has CDR1 MDHEN and CDR2 SYDVKM. V lost 8 bases to trimming and J lost 9 bases, with 13 bases between them. The CDR3 length is 11 residues. The CDR3 nucleotides read TGTGCCAGCCGCCAGGCAGGGCAAGCTTTCTTT. Translated, it gives CASRQAGQAFF.

The V call is TRBV6-5, the J call TRBJ1-5; D is undetermined. Trimming removed 6 bases at V and 7 bases at J, with 13 bases between. Germline lookup yields CDR1 MNHEY and CDR2 SVGAGI. The CDR3 consists of 13 residues. CDR3 loop: CASSVSLGQPQHF. CDR3 sequence (DNA): TGTGCCAGCAGCGTATCTCTCGGGCAGCCCCAGCATTTT.

The rearrangement uses TRBV28 and TRBJ1-4; 8 bases fit TRBD1. From germline, CDR1 is MDHEN and CDR2 SYDVKM. V gave up 3 bases and J gave up 14 bases; unmatched junction bases: 8. The CDR3 is made up of 13 amino acids. CDR3 sequence (DNA): TGTGCCAGCAGTTTCACCACACAGGGGGGCCTGTTTTTT. It codes for CASSFTTQGGLFF.

This sequence joins TRBV11-2 and TRBJ1-1; D is unclear. Trimming shortened V by 2 bases and J by 0 bases, and 16 bases separated the two germline ends. Germline V CDR1 and CDR2: SGHAT, FQNNGV. The CDR3 has 17 residues. CDR3 bases: TGTGCCAGCAGCTTATCGCGAAACCAGGTTCTGAACACTGAAGCTTTCTTT. Its translation is CASSLSRNQVLNTEAFF.

The chain has TRBV19 and TRBJ2-3; 9 nucleotides align to TRBD2. V was pared by 3 bases and J by 4 bases, with 5 bases of the junction left unmatched. This CDR3 is 15 amino acids long. CDR1 and CDR2 (germline): LNHDA, SQIVND (reference sequence). The CDR3 bases are TGTGCCAGTAGTATCCGGTTAGCGGGGGCAGATACGCAGTATTTT. It is translated as CASSIRLAGADTQYF.

The chain recombines TRBV3-1 (or the pseudogene TRBV3-2) with TRBJ1-4; no reliable D call. The ends were cut back, 1 base at V and 4 bases at J, with 7 bases in the middle. This CDR3 contains 14 residues. Germline assignment: CDR1 LGHDT and CDR2 YNNKEL (reference sequence). CDR3 bases: TGTGCCAGCAGCCAAGGTGTCGGTAATGAAAAACTGTTTTTT. Its translation is CASSQGVGNEKLFF.

The chain is built from TRBV5-1 and TRBJ1-1; D not resolved. The CDR3 consists of 12 residues. CDR1 SGHRS and CDR2 YFSETQ come from the germline V gene. Trimming took 2 bases from V and 4 from J, leaving 6 bases between them. The CDR3 DNA follows: TGCGCCAGCAGCTTAGAGTCCACTGAAGCTTTCTTT. This encodes CASSLESTEAFF.

J is TRBJ2-7 and V is TRBV19; TRBD2 matches 8 bases. CDR1 is LNHDA and CDR2 is SQIVND in the germline V gene (reference sequence). J lost 0 bases, V lost 3 bases, and 10 bases had no gene match. This CDR3 is 17 amino acids long. The CDR3 DNA follows: TGTGCCAGTAGTATCCCTCACCCCGGGGGGGACTCCTACGAGCAGTACTTC. As protein: CASSIPHPGGDSYEQYF.

The chain carries TRBV19 and TRBJ2-7; 8 bases line up with TRBD2. Germline V CDR1 and CDR2: LNHDA, SQIVND (reference sequence). CDR3 length: 13 amino acids. In DNA form, the CDR3 reads TGTGCAGTCGGGGGGGCCAGGGGCTACGAGCAGTACTTC. This sequence encodes CAVGGARGYEQYF.

J is TRBJ1-5 and V is TRBV11-2; D remains unclear. This CDR3 is 13 amino acids long. The V gene lost 3 bases and the J gene lost 3 bases, with 6 bases spanning the gap. Germline assignment: CDR1 SGHAT and CDR2 FQNNGV. For the CDR3, the DNA is TGTGCCAGCAGCTTGGGCAACAATCAGCCCCAGCATTTT. This codes for CASSLGNNQPQHF.

This chain connects TRBV7-2 to TRBJ2-1; 15 nucleotides match TRBD2. This CDR3 has 16 residues. In germline, CDR1 is SGHTA, CDR2 FQGNSA. V shed 5 bases, J shed 6 bases, and the junction held 5 bases outside the gene matches. This CDR3 reads CASSPSGLAGGNEQFF. Written as DNA, the CDR3 is TGTGCCAGCAGCCCCTCGGGACTAGCGGGGGGCAATGAGCAGTTCTTC.

This chain's CDR3 is CASSHPRAGAFF. DNA of the CDR3: TGTGCCAGCAGCCACCCCAGGGCTGGAGCTTTCTTT. The chain has TRBV3-1 (or the pseudogene TRBV3-2) and TRBJ1-1, with TRBD1 as a possible D gene (5 bases). Looked up from germline, CDR1 is LGHDT and CDR2 is YNNKEL (reference sequence). The V end was cut by 3 bases, the J end by 10 bases, with 12 bases between. The CDR3 sequence is 12 residues long.

The chain combines TRBV19 with TRBJ2-2, with TRBD1 as a possible D gene (6 bases). The germline gives CDR1 LNHDA, CDR2 SQIVND (reference sequence). The V end lost 9 bases, the J end lost 0 bases, and 8 bases lay between the germline ends. The CDR3 length is 13 residues. In DNA, the CDR3 is TGTGCCAGCCGGACAGCGAACACCGGGGAGCTGTTTTTT. Amino acids: CASRTANTGELFF.

The chain joins TRBV12-3 or TRBV12-4 to TRBJ1-5; TRBD1 might be the D (6 bases). CDR3 size: 13 residues. Trimming removed 4 bases at V and 4 bases at J, with 8 bases between. The CDR3 reads CASSSGQNQPQHF. The CDR3 region has the DNA TGTGCCAGCAGTTCCGGACAGAATCAGCCCCAGCATTTT.

The sample holds one count of this clone. V gene TRBV15 combines with J gene TRBJ2-1; TRBD2 agrees at 10 bases. Unmatched junction bases numbered 3, after V lost 1 base and J lost 3 bases. Looked up from germline, CDR1 is LNHNV and CDR2 is YYDKDF (reference sequence). CDR3 length: 16 residues. CDR3 sequence (DNA): TGTGCCACCAGCAGAGGATTAGCGGGGGGCTACAATGAGCAGTTCTTC. Translating gives CATSRGLAGGYNEQFF.

This rearrangement joins TRBV11-2 to TRBJ1-3; D perhaps matches TRBD1 (5 bases). Germline loops: CDR1 SGHAT, CDR2 FQNNGV. The V end lost 2 bases, the J end lost 7 bases, and 18 bases lay between the germline ends. The CDR3 is 16 residues long. The CDR3 nucleotides are TGTGCCAGCAGCTTATCAGGCGGGGGAGCGGGGAACACCATATATTTT. This encodes CASSLSGGGAGNTIYF.

This chain uses TRBV25-1 with TRBJ1-2, with TRBD1 matching over 8 bases. J was trimmed by 6 bases and V by 6 bases; bases with no gene match: 6. The CDR3 is 13 residues long. Germline assignment: CDR1 MGHDK and CDR2 SYGVNS. The CDR3 sequence is CASSGQGYDGYTF. As DNA, the CDR3 is TGTGCCAGCAGCGGACAGGGTTACGATGGCTACACCTTC.

This chain joins TRBV6-5 and TRBJ1-1; the D gene is possibly TRBD1 (6 bases). Per germline, CDR1 MNHEY and CDR2 SVGAGI. V lost 5 bases and J 2 bases, leaving 15 bases between the germline ends. The CDR3 covers 15 residues. In nucleotides, the CDR3 is TGTGCCAGCAGTCACTTTGGGGGCGCAAACACTGAAGCTTTCTTT. This translates into CASSHFGGANTEAFF.